This T cell receptor (beta chain) came from a study of T cells in Graves' hyperthyroidism and ophthalmopathy. CDR1 SGHNT and CDR2 YYREEE come from the germline V gene (reference sequence). The CDR3 covers 14 residues. Trimming pared 4 bases from V and 2 bases from J, leaving 11 bases between. No ophthalmopathy progression within 18 months constituted stable Graves' hyperthyroidism. Based on clinical symptoms, serum thyroxine and TRAb, thyroid ultrasound and orbital computed tomography, diagnoses were reached. Amplified TCR beta CDR3 regions came from RNA transcripts. An initial round of RT-PCR targeting the TCR CDR3 relied on the HTBI primer set. A single record per CDR3 protein comes from TCRdb applying MiXCR to the multiplex PCR reads. Counted here are about 110,000 distinct CDR3 sequences, 15% to 20% occurring once; the ten biggest clones make up about 44%. This clonotype was seen many times.

The J gene is TRBJ2-3, the V gene TRBV5-4; D is ambiguous. The TCR sequence derives from a woman aged 45 to 65 with Graves' hyperthyroidism. The specimen was blood. CDR3 in DNA: TGTGCCAGCAGCGCAGGAAAGTTCACAGATACGCAGTATTTT. Protein product: CASSAGKFTDTQYF.